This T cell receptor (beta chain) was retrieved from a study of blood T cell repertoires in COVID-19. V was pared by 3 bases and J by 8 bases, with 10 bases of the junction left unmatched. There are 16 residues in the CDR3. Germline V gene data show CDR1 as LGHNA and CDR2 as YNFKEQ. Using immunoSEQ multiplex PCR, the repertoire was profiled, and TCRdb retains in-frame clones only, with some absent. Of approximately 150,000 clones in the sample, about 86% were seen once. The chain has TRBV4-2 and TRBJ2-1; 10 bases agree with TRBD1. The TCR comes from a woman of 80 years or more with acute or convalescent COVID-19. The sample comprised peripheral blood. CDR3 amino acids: CASSQEWGTGVDEQFF. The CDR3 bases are TGTGCCAGCAGCCAGGAATGGGGGACAGGGGTCGATGAGCAGTTCTTC.